This T cell receptor beta chain was recorded in a study of T cell changes during pregnancy in multiple sclerosis. CDR1 is SGHKS and CDR2 is YYEKEE in the germline V gene (reference sequence). Deletions cut 1 base from V and 6 bases from J, with 14 bases between. The CDR3 runs to 15 residues. Some clones are missing from TCRdb's copy, which holds only in-frame ones; the method was immunoSEQ multiplex PCR. This table holds about 20,000 clones, roughly nine tenths found once. The TCR originated in a female donor in good health, enrolled as a control in a pregnancy study. The sequencing used CD8+ T cells from peripheral blood mononuclear cells, collected after pregnancy. The chain has TRBV5-5 and TRBJ2-1; D remains unclear. CDR3 protein: CASSLLFSSLNEQFF. CDR3 DNA sequence: TGTGCCAGCAGCTTGTTGTTCTCTAGTCTCAATGAGCAGTTCTTC.